This T cell receptor (beta chain) was captured by sequencing in a study of identifying expanded T cells in peripheral blood. Assay used: immunoSEQ multiplex PCR; TCRdb lists only in-frame clones, some missing. Among about 130,000 clones listed, approximately 86% were seen once. Per germline, CDR1 SGHTA and CDR2 FQGNSA. After removal of 4 bases from V and 11 bases from J, the junction contained 20 bases not matched to a gene. The CDR3 spans 17 residues. A single count supports this clone. Healthy donors had no documented immune events, such as infections, while sampled. The origin of this receptor is a person aged 18 to 75 in good health. The sequencing input was blood. The chain combines TRBV7-2 with TRBJ2-7, with 10 positions matching TRBD2. The CDR3 loop reads CASSSQGSQPLGLAKYF. The CDR3 DNA reads as TGTGCCAGCAGCTCACAGGGCTCCCAGCCCTTGGGACTAGCGAAGTACTTC.